The 25 T cell receptor beta chains below were found in one sample sequenced in a study of T cell responses to AZD1222 COVID-19 vaccine. Libraries were prepared by immunoSEQ multiplex PCR; TCRdb keeps only in-frame clonotypes and omits some of them. Among about 180,000 clones listed, approximately 90% were seen once. This material consisted of peripheral blood, taken 28 days after the second dose of the MenACWY control vaccine. These TCRs come from an adult who received the MenACWY meningococcal vaccine as a control.

The CDR3 loop is CASSIRTLGGNQPQHF. CDR3 sequence (DNA): TGTGCCAGCAGCATACGGACCCTTGGGGGCAATCAGCCCCAGCATTTT. V gene TRBV5-8 combines with J gene TRBJ1-5, with D hard to call. This CDR3 has 16 amino acids. In germline, CDR1 is SGHTS, CDR2 YDEGEE. Trimming pared 4 bases from V and 2 bases from J, leaving 16 bases between.

This chain joins TRBV27 and TRBJ2-3; D possibly corresponds to TRBD2 (5 bases). The CDR3 is made up of 11 amino acids. V was cut by 10 bases and J by 5 bases, with 10 bases left in between. CDR1 MNHEY and CDR2 SMNVEV come from the germline V gene (reference sequence). The CDR3 protein is CATPRGDTQYF. CDR3 sequence (DNA): TGTGCCACGCCCCGGGGAGATACGCAGTATTTT.

The chain recombines TRBV29-1 with TRBJ1-4; D may be TRBD1 (6 bases). This CDR3 has 14 amino acids. The V end lost 6 bases, the J end lost 8 bases, and 19 bases lay between the germline ends. The V gene's germline CDR1 is SQVTM and CDR2 ANQGSEA. The CDR3 DNA sequence: TGCAGCGTGGGGAGGGTCCAAAGGGGGGAAAAACTGTTTTTT. Encoded protein: CSVGRVQRGEKLFF.

The chain uses TRBV6-5 and TRBJ1-2, with a weak D call TRBD1 (6 bases). The length of the CDR3 is 15 residues. Trimming removed 6 bases from V and 2 bases from J, with 16 bases in between. Germline V gives CDR1 MNHEY, CDR2 SVGAGI. DNA for the CDR3: TGTGCCAGCAGGCTCCCGGGACACGAGAACTATGGCTACACCTTC. Protein sequence: CASRLPGHENYGYTF.

This chain links TRBV20-1 with TRBJ2-1; D ambiguous. V shed 3 bases and J shed 6 bases, with 9 bases lying between them. The CDR3 is made up of 12 amino acids. Germline V gives CDR1 DFQATT, CDR2 SNEGSKA (reference sequence). CDR3 in amino acids: CSASDGINEQFF. In DNA form, the CDR3 reads TGCAGTGCTAGTGACGGCATCAATGAGCAGTTCTTC.

The chain links TRBV28 to TRBJ2-1; possibly TRBD2 for D (5 bases). CDR1 is MDHEN, CDR2 SYDVKM, per germline. The germline V and J ends were trimmed by 8 bases and 2 bases, with 13 bases remaining between them. This CDR3 is 14 amino acids long. The CDR3 region has the DNA TGTGCCAGCTCTCCATCGGGAACCTACAATGAGCAGTTCTTC. Translating gives CASSPSGTYNEQFF.

The chain links TRBV27 to TRBJ1-4; TRBD1 agrees at 9 bases. The CDR3 length is 13 residues. Per the germline V gene, CDR1 is MNHEY and CDR2 is SMNVEV (reference sequence). V was clipped by 6 bases and J by 8 bases; unmatched bases: 4. In DNA form, the CDR3 reads TGTGCCAGCAGGGGACAGGGAGGAGAAAAACTGTTTTTT. Protein: CASRGQGGEKLFF.

The CDR3: CASSLDTSGSPYEQYF. Written as DNA, the CDR3 is TGTGCCAGCAGCTTGGATACTAGCGGGAGTCCCTACGAGCAGTACTTC. The chain joins TRBV11-2 to TRBJ2-7; 11 bases fit TRBD2. Trimming at V came to 3 bases and at J to 2 bases, leaving 6 bases not matched to a gene. The germline CDR1 and CDR2 sequences are SGHAT and FQNNGV. The CDR3 is 16 residues long.

V gene TRBV5-4 combines with J gene TRBJ1-4; tentative D call: TRBD1 (5 bases). Germline V gives CDR1 SGHNT, CDR2 YYREEE (reference sequence). The CDR3 sequence is 14 residues long. Trimming took 7 bases from V and 6 from J, leaving 16 bases between them. In nucleotides, the CDR3 is TGTGCCAGCGGGGTGGAGGGGCTTGATGAAAAACTGTTTTTT. This gives the protein CASGVEGLDEKLFF.

The chain couples TRBV7-2 to TRBJ2-2, with D hard to call. The CDR3 spans 14 residues. Trimming took off 0 bases at V and 5 bases at J, with 7 bases between the two ends. Germline V gene lookup returns CDR1 SGHTA and CDR2 FQGNSA. This CDR3 reads CASSLAHGTGELFF. The CDR3 DNA reads as TGTGCCAGCAGCTTAGCGCATGGGACCGGGGAGCTGTTTTTT.

V and J are TRBV20-1 and TRBJ2-2; D remains ambiguous. V shed 3 bases and J shed 3 bases, with 8 bases lying between them. Per the germline V gene, CDR1 is DFQATT and CDR2 is SNEGSKA (reference sequence). CDR3 length equals 13 residues. DNA for the CDR3: TGCAGTGCTAGTGGGCCTTACACCGGGGAGCTGTTTTTT. This gives the protein CSASGPYTGELFF.

The chain carries TRBV7-8 and TRBJ1-2, with D possibly being TRBD1 (5 bases). V dropped 2 bases and J dropped 8 bases, with 9 bases sitting between them. This CDR3 spans 12 amino acids. The germline CDR1 and CDR2 sequences are SGHVS and FQNEAQ. This chain's CDR3 is CASSLWDLGYTF. For the CDR3, the DNA is TGTGCCAGCAGCTTATGGGACCTAGGCTACACCTTC.

The chain has TRBV6-5 and TRBJ2-5, with D perhaps TRBD2 (5 bases). V gave up 5 bases and J gave up 5 bases, with 15 bases separating them. The CDR3 length is 14 residues. Germline V gene data show CDR1 as MNHEY and CDR2 as SVGAGI. This CDR3 is CASSPDIWRETQYF. The CDR3 DNA is TGTGCCAGCAGTCCCGATATCTGGAGGGAGACCCAGTACTTC.

The CDR3 nucleotides are TGTGCCATCAGTCCCCCAGGAGCGGGGCCCTCCTACGAGCAGTACTTC. Its translation: CAISPPGAGPSYEQYF. The gene calls are TRBV10-3 and TRBJ2-7, with TRBD2 matching 7 bases. CDR1 is ENHRY and CDR2 is SYGVKD in the germline V gene. V was clipped by 5 bases and J by 0 bases; unmatched bases: 10. This CDR3 has 16 amino acids.

J is TRBJ1-2 and V is TRBV28; D unclear. The germline gives CDR1 MDHEN, CDR2 SYDVKM. V was shortened by 2 bases and J by 4 bases, with 8 bases between the two germline ends. The CDR3 has 13 residues. The CDR3 loop reads CASSLHRGYGYTF. CDR3 DNA: TGTGCCAGCAGTTTACACCGGGGCTATGGCTACACCTTC.

The rearrangement joins TRBV10-3 to TRBJ1-5; D may be TRBD1 (6 bases). The ends were cut back, 8 bases at V and 4 bases at J, with 9 bases in the middle. Germline V CDR1 and CDR2: ENHRY, SYGVKD. The CDR3 covers 12 residues. CDR3 coding DNA: TGTGCCATCGGGGGGCCTAATCAGCCCCAGCATTTT. Protein product: CAIGGPNQPQHF.

The V call is TRBV29-1, the J call TRBJ2-1; D is perhaps TRBD2 (7 bases). V was pared by 6 bases and J by 7 bases, with 19 bases between. This CDR3 contains 14 residues. CDR1 and CDR2 from the germline V gene are SQVTM and ANQGSEA. The CDR3 region has the DNA TGCAGCGTACCACTAGGGGGGGTCAATAATGAGCAGTTCTTC. This encodes CSVPLGGVNNEQFF.

The chain is built from TRBV30 and TRBJ2-7; 10 bases fit TRBD2. The V and J ends lost 0 bases and 2 bases, in that order; junction bases with no gene match: 10. Per the germline V gene, CDR1 is GTSNPN and CDR2 is SVGIG (reference sequence). The CDR3 totals 17 residues. This chain's CDR3 is CAWSVLSSGSYPYEQYF. In DNA form, the CDR3 reads TGTGCCTGGAGTGTATTGTCTAGCGGGAGTTACCCCTACGAGCAGTACTTC.

This chain uses TRBV4-1 with TRBJ2-7, with D perhaps being TRBD1 or TRBD2 (6 bases each). The CDR3 has 18 amino acids. Trimming removed 3 bases at V and 0 bases at J, with 21 bases between. Germline V gene sequence: CDR1 MGHRA, CDR2 YSYEKL. CDR3 coding DNA: TGCGCCAGCAGCCATTACGGACCTCAGGGGCGGGGCTCCTACGAGCAGTACTTC. Its protein product is CASSHYGPQGRGSYEQYF.

The chain is built from TRBV4-3 and TRBJ2-2, with D perhaps matching TRBD2 (6 bases). There are 15 residues in the CDR3. Germline V CDR1 and CDR2: LGHNA, YSLEER. With 0 bases removed from V and 2 bases from J, the gap between germline ends came to 7 bases. This chain's CDR3 is CASSQEGGNTGELFF. The CDR3 DNA follows: TGCGCCAGCAGCCAAGAGGGGGGAAACACCGGGGAGCTGTTTTTT.

The chain has TRBV7-8 and TRBJ1-1; D call uncertain. The germline V and J ends were trimmed by 1 base and 2 bases, with 8 bases remaining between them. The CDR3 spans 14 residues. CDR1 and CDR2 from the germline V gene are SGHVS and FQNEAQ. DNA of the CDR3: TGTGCCAGCAGCTTAGTCAGAATCAACACTGAAGCTTTCTTT. It codes for CASSLVRINTEAFF.

J is TRBJ2-7 and V is TRBV5-1; D is ambiguous. The CDR3 length is 12 residues. Germline CDR1 and CDR2: SGHRS and YFSETQ. Trimming shortened V by 0 bases and J by 6 bases, and 7 bases separated the two germline ends. The CDR3 nucleotides are TGCGCCAGCAGCTTGGATCTCCTCGAGCAGTACTTC. It specifies CASSLDLLEQYF.

This clone has more than one count but fewer than ten. V and J are TRBV15 and TRBJ2-2; tentatively, D is TRBD1 or TRBD2 (5 bases each). The germline CDR1 and CDR2 sequences are LNHNV and YYDKDF (reference sequence). The CDR3 totals 16 residues. The V end lost 0 bases, the J end lost 0 bases, and 8 bases lay between the germline ends. Here the CDR3 DNA reads TGTGCCACCAGCAGAGATGGGGGAACGAACACCGGGGAGCTGTTTTTT. Protein: CATSRDGGTNTGELFF. Complete variable domain (other parts from reference TRBV15 and TRBJ2-2): DAMVIQNPRYQVTQFGKPVTLSCSQTLNHNVMYWYQQKSSQAPKLLFHYYDKDFNNEADTPDNFQSRRPNTSFCFLDIRSPGLGDTAMYLCATSRDGGTNTGELFFGEGSRLTVL.

This chain joins TRBV12-3 or TRBV12-4 and TRBJ1-2; no firm D call. The CDR3 extends over 10 amino acids. V lost 8 bases to trimming and J lost 7 bases, with 8 bases between them. The DNA of the CDR3 is TGTGCCAGCGGCGGGCGTGGCTACACCTTC. Encoded protein: CASGGRGYTF.

The chain has TRBV15 and TRBJ2-3, with D perhaps given as TRBD1 or TRBD2 (5 bases each). V was pared by 5 bases and J by 2 bases, with 8 bases between. The length of the CDR3 is 13 residues. CDR1 and CDR2 (germline): LNHNV, YYDKDF (reference sequence). The CDR3 protein is CATSGGYTDTQYF. The CDR3, as DNA: TGTGCCACCAGCGGGGGATACACAGATACGCAGTATTTT.